The 17 T cell receptor beta chains given below trace back to one sample, sequenced in a study of blood T cells in healthy people across ages. For the second PCR, which ran for roughly 7 to 11 cycles, a sample-barcoded 5' primer and a J-beta primer mix were used. TCRdb redid the calling of the 5' RACE reads with MiXCR, one entry per CDR3 protein. The data show 800,000 to 950,000 distinct CDR3 sequences, around 46% seen once. Sequenced: blood. The receptors were gathered from a man younger than 40 in good health.

The genes are TRBV18 and TRBJ1-5, with D tentatively TRBD1 (5 bases). Germline assignment: CDR1 KGHSH and CDR2 LQKENI. CDR3 length: 14 amino acids. V was shortened by 2 bases and J by 2 bases, with 7 bases between the two germline ends. The CDR3 DNA sequence: TGTGCCAGCTCACCATCGGGGGGCAATCAGCCCCAGCATTTT. It specifies CASSPSGGNQPQHF. The entire variable domain, with the rest obtained from reference TRBV18 and TRBJ1-5, is as follows: NAGVMQNPRHLVRRRGQEARLRCSPMKGHSHVYWYRQLPEEGLKFMVYLQKENIIDESGMPKERFSAEFPKEGPSILRIQQVVRGDSAAYFCASSPSGGNQPQHFGDGTRLSIL.

V gene TRBV7-2 combines with J gene TRBJ2-3; 13 nucleotides match TRBD2. The CDR3 runs to 16 residues. Germline CDR1 and CDR2: SGHTA and FQGNSA. With V trimmed by 3 bases and J by 5 bases, 5 bases remained unmatched. In nucleotides, the CDR3 is TGTGCCAGCAGCTTTACTAGCGGGGGGGCGAAAGATACGCAGTATTTT. Protein sequence: CASSFTSGGAKDTQYF.

The chain combines TRBV29-1 with TRBJ2-1; D is uncertain. CDR1 and CDR2 from the germline V gene are SQVTM and ANQGSEA. This CDR3 is built from 15 residues. V lost 6 bases to trimming and J lost 0 bases, with 15 bases between them. The CDR3 loop reads CSVEFSEVSYNEQFF. In DNA form, the CDR3 reads TGCAGCGTCGAATTCTCGGAAGTCTCCTACAATGAGCAGTTCTTC.

The chain links TRBV5-1 to TRBJ2-4, with D perhaps assigned TRBD1 or TRBD2 (5 bases each). The DNA matches TRBJ2-7 better at its end, which makes the J call doubtful. The CDR3 loop spans 15 amino acids. Looked up from germline, CDR1 is SGHRS and CDR2 is YFSETQ. The DNA of the CDR3 is TGCGCCAGCAGCCCTTCAGGGAGTTCGAACTACGAGCAGTACTTC. This codes for CASSPSGSSNYEQYF.

This chain joins TRBV9 and TRBJ2-3, with TRBD1 matching over 7 bases. The CDR3 is 16 amino acids. With V trimmed by 1 base and J by 4 bases, 9 bases remained unmatched. CDR1 is SGDLS, CDR2 YYNGEE, per germline. In DNA form, the CDR3 reads TGTGCCAGCAGCGTAAAGGGGGCGAGTGGGGCAGATACGCAGTATTTT. This codes for CASSVKGASGADTQYF.

This clonotype was counted a few times. The J gene is TRBJ2-5, the V gene TRBV7-2, with a possible D match to TRBD2 (5 bases). There are 15 residues in the CDR3. Germline CDR1 reads SGHTA; CDR2 reads FQGNSA. Trimming cost V 4 bases and J 7 bases, with 19 bases left between them. CDR3: CASSSDSSYLRTQYF. CDR3 coding DNA: TGTGCCAGCAGCTCGGACTCCAGCTACCTACGGACCCAGTACTTC. Combining the CDR3 with reference TRBV7-2 and TRBJ2-5 gives the whole variable domain GAGVSQSPSNKVTEKGKDVELRCDPISGHTALYWYRQSLGQGLEFLIYFQGNSAPDKSGLPSDRFSAERTGGSVSTLTIQRTQQEDSAVYLCASSSDSSYLRTQYFGPGTRLLVL.

This clonotype has only a few counts. The J gene is TRBJ1-1, the V gene TRBV9; no reliable D call. Germline V gene lookup returns CDR1 SGDLS and CDR2 YYNGEE. V lost 2 bases, J lost 3 bases, and 14 bases lay in between. There are 15 residues in the CDR3. The DNA for the CDR3 is TGTGCCAGCAGCGTCCGTGAGGGATTGGACACTGAAGCTTTCTTT. This encodes CASSVREGLDTEAFF.

This clonotype was recorded a few times. At one of its ends the junction is not consistent with the germline gene, which may arise from a read error. The chain carries TRBV10-3 and TRBJ1-1; D is undetermined. CDR1 ENHRY and CDR2 SYGVKD come from the germline V gene. The CDR3 has 13 residues. Written as DNA, the CDR3 is TGTGCTATCAGTGAGTCGAGGGAACCCGAAGCTTTCTTT. Residues: CAISESREPEAFF.

The J gene is TRBJ2-7, the V gene TRBV25-1, with D perhaps matching TRBD1 or TRBD2 (5 bases each). CDR3 length: 19 amino acids. V lost 4 bases to trimming and J lost 0 bases, with 25 bases between them. CDR1 and CDR2 from the germline V gene are MGHDK and SYGVNS. The CDR3 bases are TGTGCCAGCAGTGGTAATAGTGCCTTGGGACGGATGAGCTCCTACGAGCAGTACTTC. This sequence encodes CASSGNSALGRMSSYEQYF.

This chain uses TRBV20-1 with TRBJ2-3, with TRBD2 matching over 14 bases. CDR3 length: 18 amino acids. Germline CDR1 reads DFQATT; CDR2 reads SNEGSKA (reference sequence). V trimming: 1 base; J trimming: 4 bases; junction bases outside the gene matches: 10. The CDR3 DNA sequence: TGCAGTGCTAGAGCGACTAGCGGGGGGGGCCTACCACCAGATACGCAGTATTTT. Translating gives CSARATSGGGLPPDTQYF.

J is TRBJ2-5 and V is TRBV24-1, with 8 bases fitting TRBD2. Germline V CDR1 and CDR2: KGHDR, SFDVKD. After removal of 5 bases from V and 11 bases from J, the junction contained 12 bases not matched to a gene. The CDR3 extends over 14 amino acids. CDR3: CATSGAGAGNEQYF. The CDR3 region has the DNA TGTGCCACCAGTGGAGCGGGAGCGGGCAATGAGCAGTACTTC.

The chain is built from TRBV3-1 and TRBJ2-1; 15 nucleotides align to TRBD2. Germline V gene lookup returns CDR1 LGHDT and CDR2 YNNKEL (reference sequence). Losses at the gene ends were 4 bases for V and 7 bases for J; bases not matched to a gene: 2. CDR3 length: 15 amino acids. The CDR3 loop reads CASSLGTSGRNEQFF. The CDR3 bases are TGTGCCAGCAGCCTCGGGACTAGCGGGAGGAATGAGCAGTTCTTC.

The table lists this clonotype with a count of one. Since a much larger clone is just one base distant, this may be a read error. The V call is TRBV6-2 or TRBV6-3, the J call TRBJ2-6; D is ambiguous. Germline V gene lookup returns CDR1 MNHEY and CDR2 SVGEGT. The CDR3 is 13 amino acids. In DNA form, the CDR3 reads TGTGCCAGCAGTTATACTGGGGTCAACGTCCTGACTTTC. Its protein product is CASSYTGVNVLTF.

V gene TRBV4-3 combines with J gene TRBJ2-7; D uncertain. In germline, CDR1 is LGHNA, CDR2 YSLEER. The CDR3 has 15 residues. The V and J ends lost 0 bases and 0 bases respectively, with 9 bases between them. CDR3 in amino acids: CASSQESDPSYEQYF. CDR3 nucleotides: TGCGCCAGCAGCCAAGAATCGGATCCCTCCTACGAGCAGTACTTC.

The chain employs TRBV4-1 and TRBJ2-7; 12 bases are shared with TRBD1. Germline V lookup: CDR1 MGHRA, CDR2 YSYEKL. Losses at the gene ends were 3 bases for V and 5 bases for J; bases not matched to a gene: 5. The CDR3 covers 15 residues. The CDR3 DNA reads TGCGCCAGCAGCCAGGTAGGGACAGGGGGCAACGAGCAGTACTTC. Protein sequence: CASSQVGTGGNEQYF.

The J gene is TRBJ2-3, the V gene TRBV15, with D possibly TRBD1 on 6 matching bases. The germline V gene has CDR1 LNHNV and CDR2 YYDKDF (reference sequence). V shed 1 base and J shed 4 bases, with 18 bases lying between them. The CDR3 has 17 amino acids. This CDR3 is CATSRVEGGLRADTQYF. CDR3 in DNA: TGTGCCACCAGCAGAGTTGAAGGGGGTTTAAGGGCAGATACGCAGTATTTT.

This clonotype was observed once. This sequence joins TRBV4-2 and TRBJ2-3; no reliable D call. This CDR3 spans 14 amino acids. Germline CDR1 reads LGHNA; CDR2 reads YNFKEQ. Deletions cut 0 bases from V and 5 bases from J, with 9 bases between. For the CDR3, the DNA is TGTGCCAGCAGCCAAGATGTGATTGGAGATACGCAGTATTTT. Protein sequence: CASSQDVIGDTQYF.